This paragraph covers one TCR beta chain sequence. These data come from a study of blood T cell repertoires in COVID-19. Background on the study: Sources were T cells, B-cell-depleted T cells, or PBMCs; the material itself was cDNA or gDNA.

Authors' methods: How many nucleated cells were present was estimated from reference gene primer amplification. Produced via immunoSEQ multiplex PCR; TCRdb's table is partial and in-frame only. V, J and clone size were drawn from that table, and D and trimming were deduced from the DNA. The table has about 320,000 clones, about four fifths seen once. The germline V gene has CDR1 MDHEN and CDR2 SYDVKM. The CDR3 covers 14 residues. V was pared by 7 bases and J by 8 bases, with 9 bases of the junction left unmatched. The chain recombines TRBV28 with TRBJ2-1, with 9 bases matching TRBD1. This sequence was found in a woman between 50 and 59 years old with acute or convalescent COVID-19. What was sequenced was peripheral blood. In DNA, the CDR3 is TGTGCCAGCAATTTTCCGGACAGGGGCTATGAGCAGTTCTTC. It is translated as CASNFPDRGYEQFF.